This T cell receptor (beta chain) originates from a study of early T cells in non-severe SARS-CoV-2 infection. Study-level information: The authors sequenced bulk RNA from unsorted whole blood, leaving chains unpaired.

This clonotype was found many times. Researchers attached unique molecular identifiers to individual cDNA molecules. One entry per CDR3 protein results from TCRdb running MiXCR on the 5' RACE reads. The profile shows 15,000 to 20,000 distinct CDR3 sequences, about 5% of them singletons. The material sequenced was whole blood. This clonotype was obtained from an adult who was a healthcare worker with PCR-confirmed SARS-CoV-2 infection or an uninfected control (not recorded which).

The CDR3 is CASSPWDRGIIDYGYTF. CDR3 sequence (DNA): TGTGCCAGCAGTCCATGGGACAGGGGAATCATAGACTATGGCTACACCTTC. The chain is built from TRBV6-5 and TRBJ1-2, with TRBD1 matching 10 bases. This CDR3 comprises 17 residues. The ends lost 5 bases at V and 3 bases at J; junction bases unmatched: 12. The germline gives CDR1 MNHEY, CDR2 SVGAGI.